This entry lists 10 T cell receptor beta chains sequenced from one sample in a study of T cell changes during pregnancy in multiple sclerosis. Sequencing was performed with immunoSEQ multiplex PCR; in TCRdb, only in-frame clones are kept and a portion is missing. The sample consists of under 50,000 clones, about 90% of them appearing once. The material was CD8+ T cells from peripheral blood mononuclear cells, obtained before pregnancy. The receptor set was obtained from a female donor with multiple sclerosis, enrolled in a pregnancy study.

This clone was recorded only once. This chain links TRBV28 with TRBJ1-1; TRBD1 aligns across 11 bases. The CDR3 consists of 15 residues. The V gene's germline CDR1 is MDHEN and CDR2 SYDVKM. V lost 2 bases, J lost 10 bases, and 9 bases stayed unmatched. Written as DNA, the CDR3 is TGTGCCAGCAGTTTAGATCCCGGGACAGGGGGTGCAGCTTTCTTT. Translated: CASSLDPGTGGAAFF. Based on the CDR3 plus reference TRBV28 and TRBJ1-1, the full variable domain is DVKVTQSSRYLVKRTGEKVFLECVQDMDHENMFWYRQDPGLGLRLIYFSYDVKMKEKGDIPEGYSVSREKKERFSLILESASTNQTSMYLCASSLDPGTGGAAFFGQGTRLTVV.

The chain links TRBV11-2 to TRBJ2-7; D is unclear. This CDR3 contains 15 residues. The V and J ends lost 0 bases and 2 bases respectively, with 11 bases between them. CDR1 and CDR2 from the germline V gene are SGHAT and FQNNGV. The CDR3 loop reads CASSLEYGSPYEQYF. DNA for the CDR3: TGTGCCAGCAGCTTAGAATACGGTTCCCCCTACGAGCAGTACTTC. Filled out from reference TRBV11-2 and TRBJ2-7, the complete variable domain reads EAGVAQSPRYKIIEKRQSVAFWCNPISGHATLYWYQQILGQGPKLLIQFQNNGVVDDSQLPKDRFSAERLKGVDSTLKIQPAKLEDSAVYLCASSLEYGSPYEQYFGPGTRLTVT.

This sequence joins TRBV4-1 and TRBJ2-3, with D possibly TRBD2 on 6 matching bases. CDR1 and CDR2 from the germline V gene are MGHRA and YSYEKL. The CDR3 loop spans 15 amino acids. V was clipped by 4 bases and J by 2 bases, with 13 bases between them. The CDR3 DNA reads as TGCGCCAGCAGCCCCCCGGGACTCGACACAGATACGCAGTATTTT. Translating gives CASSPPGLDTDTQYF.

The rearrangement joins TRBV6-1 to TRBJ1-4; TRBD1 matches 8 bases. Looked up from germline, CDR1 is MNHNS and CDR2 is SASEGT. The CDR3 sequence is 16 residues long. V was pared by 4 bases and J by 8 bases, with 12 bases of the junction left unmatched. CDR3 protein: CASSAREGQGGEKLFF. The CDR3 DNA sequence: TGTGCCAGCAGTGCGAGGGAAGGACAGGGAGGAGAAAAACTGTTTTTT.

The chain combines TRBV27 with TRBJ2-6; TRBD1 aligns across 7 bases. The germline V gene has CDR1 MNHEY and CDR2 SMNVEV (reference sequence). CDR3 size: 16 residues. J lost 0 bases, V lost 6 bases, and 5 bases had no gene match. The CDR3 DNA reads as TGTGCCAGCAGCCCGCGACAGGGCTCTGGGGCCAACGTCCTGACTTTC. As protein: CASSPRQGSGANVLTF.

The chain is built from TRBV10-3 and TRBJ1-1; the D gene is possibly TRBD1 (5 bases). With 7 bases removed from V and 6 bases from J, the gap between germline ends came to 18 bases. Germline V gene data show CDR1 as ENHRY and CDR2 as SYGVKD. The CDR3 has 14 residues. The CDR3 DNA reads as TGTGCCATCACCAATACGCAGGGATTAGCTGAAGCTTTCTTT. Its protein is CAITNTQGLAEAFF.

The chain carries TRBV13 and TRBJ2-1; 13 bases map to TRBD2. This CDR3 region has 15 residues. The germline V gene has CDR1 PRHDT and CDR2 FYEKMQ (reference sequence). V lost 6 bases to trimming and J lost 5 bases; unmatched junction nucleotides: 4. CDR3 sequence: CASRETSGRHNEQFF. The CDR3 nucleotides read TGTGCCAGCAGGGAGACTAGCGGGAGGCACAATGAGCAGTTCTTC.

The chain links TRBV6-1 to TRBJ1-2, with a possible D match to TRBD1 (5 bases). Trimming shortened V by 2 bases and J by 5 bases, and 12 bases separated the two germline ends. This CDR3 spans 14 amino acids. CDR1 and CDR2 from the germline V gene are MNHNS and SASEGT. The DNA of the CDR3 is TGTGCCAGCAGTGAATGGGGCGGTCAGTATGGCTACACCTTC. This translates into CASSEWGGQYGYTF.

CDR3 bases: TGTGCCAGCAGTTTATTGAGGGAATTCAACACCGGGGAGCTGTTTTTT. Translated: CASSLLREFNTGELFF. This chain connects TRBV27 to TRBJ2-2; a weak D match, TRBD2 (5 bases). Germline V lookup: CDR1 MNHEY, CDR2 SMNVEV (reference sequence). The CDR3 runs to 16 residues. Trimming stripped 1 base from V and 2 bases from J, with 11 bases between.

The chain carries TRBV9 and TRBJ2-2; D not resolved. V gave up 0 bases and J gave up 2 bases, with 11 bases separating them. The CDR3 consists of 16 residues. Germline CDR1 reads SGDLS; CDR2 reads YYNGEE. CDR3 DNA sequence: TGTGCCAGCAGCGTAGGAGGCAGTGTTAACACCGGGGAGCTGTTTTTT. Translation: CASSVGGSVNTGELFF.